This entry features one T cell receptor (beta chain) sequence. This clonotype appeared a few times. This receptor's antigen is unknown. No quality values exist for individual bases; no much larger clone is one base distant. This specimen comes from a study of regulatory T cells in long-lasting Graves disease (dated by TCRdb to about 2021). The study in broad terms: Persistent Graves' disease was defined as antithyroid drug treatment for over 5 years with persistently positive TSH receptor autoantibodies. This study used TCR sequencing and RNA sequencing of peripheral blood to compare persistent Graves' disease patients against newly diagnosed Graves' disease patients. The study was registered as a clinical trial and conducted in China. A total of roughly 33 samples were covered by TCR sequencing, comprising some 13 persistent and around 20 newly diagnosed Graves' disease patients. On average, persistent Graves' disease patients in the clinical cohort had been on antithyroid drugs for about 10 years. Points the paper makes about the study in general: Lower TCR Shannon entropy and fewer highly expanded clones were observed in persistent Graves' disease patients than in newly diagnosed patients, which suggested clonal expansion. Preferential use of TRBV28, TRBJ1-2 and TRBJ2-5 was observed in persistent disease, whereas TRBV20-1 and TRBJ2-1 were favored in newly diagnosed disease. The small sample size was acknowledged by the authors as a limitation that may reduce accuracy. Sequencing and analysis were restricted to the TCR beta chain. More public clonotypes were shared among persistent patients (under 3,000) than among newly diagnosed patients (roughly 1,000). Because the primary lesion, thyroid tissue, could not be accessed, the study looked at peripheral blood alone.

In light of the paper, this sample's time point label describes: persistent/refractory GD, antithyroid drugs over 5 years with positive TRAb. RNA was extracted from PBMCs in TRIzol for both TCR sequencing and RNA sequencing. Graves' disease was diagnosed according to American Thyroid Association guidelines. Recruitment of patients was carried out at an endocrinology department in Xi'an, China. Each patient gave around 9 milliliters of peripheral blood, collected in an EDTA anticoagulant tube. Ficoll Paque Plus density gradient separation was used to isolate PBMCs, and no additional T cell sorting was done. An Agilent 2100 Bioanalyzer and agarose gel were used to check RNA quality, while a NanoDrop 2000 measured RNA concentration. According to the germline V gene, CDR1 reads MDHEN and CDR2 reads SYDVKM. The CDR3, cysteine through phenylalanine, is 16 amino acids long. The CDR3 DNA has 48 bases and is translated from base 1. V gives up 6 bases and J gives up 1 base, and the segment between their germline ends measures 18 bases.

Libraries were constructed by multiplex PCR. The run used an Illumina HiSeq 4000. iRepertoire HTBI primers and Arm-PCR amplification of CDR3 regions were used to construct TCR beta libraries. Before sequencing, the PCR products went through gel purification. The source study handled its data this way. Gene usage analysis of CDR3 amino acid clonotypes used the 55 to 65 TRBV and 11 to 15 TRBJ segments found across samples. COPE and FqMerger were used to merge filtered high-quality paired reads into contigs. BLAST was used to align contigs to IMGT TRBV, TRBD and TRBJ reference genes, with CDR3 defined following IMGT. Clonotypes above 0.1% frequency were classified as highly expanded clones. Repertoire diversity was measured by Shannon entropy, and V-J evenness by the Gini coefficient. Clonotypes shared by more than one individual were considered public. The public sequencing data were trimmed at Q25 with fastp and processed into clonotypes with MiXCR by TCRdb, which kept only in-frame beta chains. Duplicate CDR3 protein sequences are folded into a single record with the most common DNA and genes. The V and J calls reflect TCRdb's pipeline rather than the authors' work. This sample holds roughly 360,000 distinct CDR3 sequences; 20% to 25% were observed only once. 28% of the sample lies in the top ten.

The TCR originated in a woman aged 40 to 49 with Graves disease. Donor details come from another sample of the same person, matched by shared clones. The V gene is TRBV28 and the J gene is TRBJ1-2; D gene: possibly TRBD1, on 5 matching bases. Sample: peripheral blood mononuclear cells (PBMCs), taken when the disease was refractory, from a patient treated with antithyroid drugs. In nucleotide form, the sequence is TGTGCCAGCAGGATACCCTCAGGGTTACTTAACTATGGCTACACCTTC. Translated, this is CASRIPSGLLNYGYTF.